One and the same sample provided the 27 T cell receptor beta chains below, sequenced in a study of tumor-infiltrating lymphocytes in localized non-small cell lung cancer. This table comes from immunoSEQ multiplex PCR, and its TCRdb copy is limited to in-frame clones, with some not included. The table shows 25,000 or so clones, with just under 70% occurring only once. Input material: lung tumor tissue. These receptors were collected from a human donor with non-small cell lung cancer.

The chain carries TRBV7-3 and TRBJ2-3; 8 bases agree with TRBD1. The CDR3 has 14 residues. The V gene end was trimmed by 6 bases and the J gene end by 4 bases; junction bases not matched to a gene: 6. In germline, CDR1 is SGHTA, CDR2 FQGTGA. CDR3 in amino acids: CASSQGALPDTQYF. CDR3 sequence (DNA): TGTGCCAGCAGTCAGGGGGCGCTTCCAGATACGCAGTATTTT.

This chain joins TRBV10-3 and TRBJ2-1, with D perhaps matching TRBD2 (6 bases). Per the germline V gene, CDR1 is ENHRY and CDR2 is SYGVKD. The CDR3 totals 11 residues. V lost 8 bases, J lost 6 bases, and 8 bases lay in between. The CDR3 DNA sequence: TGTGCCATCGGGGGACTCAATGAGCAGTTCTTC. As protein: CAIGGLNEQFF.

The chain combines TRBV9 with TRBJ1-2; no reliable D call. The germline V gene has CDR1 SGDLS and CDR2 YYNGEE. This CDR3 is built from 15 residues. Between the trimmed V and J ends, which lost 6 bases and 1 base, there was a span of 16 bases. For the CDR3, the DNA is TGTGCCAGCACCGCAAAGCGCATTGGTAACTATGGCTACACCTTC. It specifies CASTAKRIGNYGYTF. The whole variable domain, filled in from reference TRBV9 and TRBJ1-2, reads DSGVTQTPKHLITATGQRVTLRCSPRSGDLSVYWYQQSLDQGLQFLIQYYNGEERAKGNILERFSAQQFPDLHSELNLSSLELGDSALYFCASTAKRIGNYGYTFGSGTRLTVV.

This clone was detected a few times. The CDR3 loop is CASSLGLPNTEAFF. CDR3 DNA: TGTGCCAGCAGCTTAGGGCTCCCTAACACTGAAGCTTTCTTT. The chain joins TRBV7-9 to TRBJ1-1; no reliable D call. V lost 1 base, J lost 2 bases, and 8 bases lay in between. CDR1 and CDR2 from the germline V gene are SEHNR and FQNEAQ (reference sequence). The CDR3 has 14 amino acids.

The rearrangement joins TRBV5-1 to TRBJ1-1; weak D call: TRBD1 (6 bases). The CDR3 is 14 residues long. Looked up from germline, CDR1 is SGHRS and CDR2 is YFSETQ. The ends were cut back, 0 bases at V and 8 bases at J, with 14 bases in the middle. Here the CDR3 reads CASSLGTESKEAFF. Written as DNA, the CDR3 is TGCGCCAGCAGCTTGGGGACAGAGTCTAAAGAAGCTTTCTTT.

This clone is labeled as medium-sized. The genes are TRBV4-3 and TRBJ2-1; D tentatively fits TRBD1 or TRBD2 (6 bases each). V was clipped by 0 bases and J by 4 bases, with 10 bases between them. This CDR3 contains 15 residues. Germline lookup yields CDR1 LGHNA and CDR2 YSLEER. CDR3 loop: CASSQDEGGYNEQFF. The CDR3 DNA reads as TGCGCCAGCAGCCAAGATGAGGGGGGTTACAATGAGCAGTTCTTC.

A few counts support this clone. J is TRBJ2-3 and V is TRBV11-2; D unclear. Trimming stripped 2 bases from V and 2 bases from J, with 11 bases between. Germline V lookup: CDR1 SGHAT, CDR2 FQNNGV. This CDR3 spans 15 amino acids. The CDR3 DNA sequence: TGTGCCAGCAGCTTAAGGGCAGGACCCACAGATACGCAGTATTTT. Amino acids: CASSLRAGPTDTQYF. The full variable domain, completed using reference TRBV11-2 and TRBJ2-3, is EAGVAQSPRYKIIEKRQSVAFWCNPISGHATLYWYQQILGQGPKLLIQFQNNGVVDDSQLPKDRFSAERLKGVDSTLKIQPAKLEDSAVYLCASSLRAGPTDTQYFGPGTRLTVL.

The gene calls are TRBV2 and TRBJ2-2; 9 positions match TRBD1. The CDR3 has 15 residues. CDR1 is SNHLY, CDR2 FYNNEI, per germline. V shed 5 bases and J 8 bases; nucleotides not matched to a gene: 9. CDR3 DNA: TGTGCCAGCAGTTCCGGGACAGGGATTACGGGGGAGCTGTTTTTT. It encodes CASSSGTGITGELFF.

The V call is TRBV7-3, the J call TRBJ2-5, with D possibly matching TRBD2 (6 bases). Germline CDR1 is SGHTA and CDR2 is FQGTGA. The V gene lost 0 bases and the J gene lost 5 bases, with 13 bases spanning the gap. This CDR3 contains 15 residues. CDR3 sequence: CASSLTRGDAETQYF. In DNA form, the CDR3 reads TGTGCCAGCAGCTTAACCCGCGGGGACGCGGAGACCCAGTACTTC. Filled out from reference TRBV7-3 and TRBJ2-5, the complete variable domain reads GAGVSQTPSNKVTEKGKYVELRCDPISGHTALYWYRQSLGQGPEFLIYFQGTGAADDSGLPNDRFFAVRPEGSVSTLKIQRTERGDSAVYLCASSLTRGDAETQYFGPGTRLLVL.

This chain links TRBV6-1 with TRBJ2-2, with D hard to call. The CDR3 loop spans 17 amino acids. Germline V gene data show CDR1 as MNHNS and CDR2 as SASEGT. The V end lost 1 base, the J end lost 3 bases, and 15 bases lay between the germline ends. As DNA, the CDR3 is TGTGCCAGCAGTGAAGAGGCACGGTGGGTCTACACCGGGGAGCTGTTTTTT. Translation: CASSEEARWVYTGELFF.

The chain combines TRBV19 with TRBJ1-2, with 11 bases fitting TRBD1. Germline assignment: CDR1 LNHDA and CDR2 SQIVND (reference sequence). The V gene end was trimmed by 7 bases and the J gene end by 7 bases; junction bases not matched to a gene: 5. This CDR3 comprises 13 residues. The CDR3 sequence: CASMSDRGLGYTF. The CDR3, as DNA: TGTGCCAGTATGTCGGACAGGGGGCTTGGCTACACCTTC.

V is TRBV11-1 and J is TRBJ2-1; 8 bases align to TRBD2. The CDR3 sequence is 15 residues long. Germline loops: CDR1 SGHAT, CDR2 FQDESV (reference sequence). Trimming at V came to 6 bases and at J to 4 bases, leaving 8 bases not matched to a gene. DNA of the CDR3: TGTGCCAGCAGGAAACTAGCGGAGGGGTACAATGAGCAGTTCTTC. Translated: CASRKLAEGYNEQFF.

The gene calls are TRBV28 and TRBJ1-5, with a possible D match to TRBD1 (6 bases). Looked up from germline, CDR1 is MDHEN and CDR2 is SYDVKM. V was trimmed by 5 bases and J by 3 bases, leaving 11 bases between them. The CDR3 length is 14 residues. CDR3 sequence (DNA): TGTGCCAGCAGTCTCCAGGGGTACAATCAGCCCCAGCATTTT. Its protein product is CASSLQGYNQPQHF.

The genes are TRBV18 and TRBJ2-7; tentatively, D is TRBD1 (6 bases). Trimming removed 2 bases at V and 5 bases at J, with 10 bases between. This CDR3 spans 13 amino acids. Germline CDR1 KGHSH, CDR2 LQKENI. CDR3 DNA: TGTGCCAGCTCACCAAACAGGGCGGACGAGCAGTACTTC. Its protein product is CASSPNRADEQYF.

The chain has TRBV14 and TRBJ1-2; perhaps TRBD1 as D (5 bases). CDR1 and CDR2 from the germline V gene are SGHDN and FVKESK. Trimming removed 6 bases from V and 4 bases from J, with 9 bases in between. The CDR3 contains 12 residues. The CDR3 DNA is TGTGCCAGCAGACAGACAGTCTATGGCTACACCTTC. Encoded protein: CASRQTVYGYTF. Combining the CDR3 with reference TRBV14 and TRBJ1-2 gives the whole variable domain EAGVTQFPSHSVIEKGQTVTLRCDPISGHDNLYWYRRVMGKEIKFLLHFVKESKQDESGMPNNRFLAERTGGTYSTLKVQPAELEDSGVYFCASRQTVYGYTFGSGTRLTVV.

The chain combines TRBV14 with TRBJ2-5, with D perhaps TRBD2 (6 bases). With the DNA end fitting TRBJ2-7 better, the J assignment may be wrong. This CDR3 comprises 14 residues. From germline, CDR1 is SGHDN and CDR2 FVKESK. The CDR3, as DNA: TGTGCCAGCAGCCACTCGGGGGTGGTAGGCGAGCAGTACTTC. Translating gives CASSHSGVVGEQYF.

The chain links TRBV2 to TRBJ2-3; no clear D gene. The CDR3 has 14 residues. The germline gives CDR1 SNHLY, CDR2 FYNNEI. V lost 1 base and J 2 bases, leaving 7 bases between the germline ends. CDR3 region: CASSEGGITDTQYF. The CDR3 DNA follows: TGTGCCAGCAGTGAAGGCGGAATCACAGATACGCAGTATTTT.

The V gene is TRBV30, the J gene TRBJ2-1, with TRBD1 identical over 10 bases. The CDR3 is made up of 15 amino acids. In germline, CDR1 is GTSNPN, CDR2 SVGIG (reference sequence). Unmatched junction bases numbered 16, after V lost 2 bases and J lost 15 bases. CDR3 nucleotide sequence: TGTGCCTGGAGTTTCACCGGGACAGGGGCCGGACGGGGGTTCTTC. Translation gives CAWSFTGTGAGRGFF.

The rearrangement uses TRBV5-1 and TRBJ1-2; TRBD1 matches 11 bases. The J segment lost 3 bases and the V segment lost 4 bases, leaving 5 bases of the junction unmatched. Looked up from germline, CDR1 is SGHRS and CDR2 is YFSETQ. This CDR3 spans 15 amino acids. The CDR3 DNA sequence: TGCGCCAGCAGCCGGGGGGACAGGGGGGACTATGGCTACACCTTC. Translation: CASSRGDRGDYGYTF.

The J gene is TRBJ1-1, the V gene TRBV27; 10 bases align to TRBD1. The CDR3 runs to 16 residues. Unmatched junction bases numbered 12, after V lost 5 bases and J lost 6 bases. Germline V lookup: CDR1 MNHEY, CDR2 SMNVEV (reference sequence). The CDR3 loop is CASSERDRGYSSEAFF. The CDR3 DNA sequence: TGTGCCAGCAGTGAAAGGGACAGGGGTTATTCATCTGAAGCTTTCTTT.

This clone occurred a few times. The rearrangement links TRBV7-8 to TRBJ1-4; D not certain. Germline loops: CDR1 SGHVS, CDR2 FQNEAQ. V dropped 2 bases and J dropped 7 bases, with 8 bases sitting between them. The CDR3 is made up of 13 amino acids. CDR3 nucleotides: TGTGCCAGCAGCTTAATATTCCGTGAAAAACTGTTTTTT. Protein product: CASSLIFREKLFF.

This chain links TRBV5-5 with TRBJ1-1, with D hard to call. Germline-derived CDR1 and CDR2 are SGHKS and YYEKEE (reference sequence). The length of the CDR3 is 13 residues. Trimming removed 0 bases at V and 1 base at J, with 4 bases between. The CDR3 sequence: CASSLGRNTEAFF. CDR3 bases: TGTGCCAGCAGCTTGGGCAGGAACACTGAAGCTTTCTTT.

The chain carries TRBV30 and TRBJ1-2, with a weak D call TRBD1 (5 bases). The CDR3 contains 16 residues. Between the trimmed V and J ends, which lost 2 bases and 3 bases, there was a span of 19 bases. From germline, CDR1 is GTSNPN and CDR2 SVGIG (reference sequence). The CDR3 spells CAWSLKGSRRDYGYTF. CDR3 nucleotide sequence: TGTGCCTGGAGTCTTAAGGGGAGCCGTAGGGACTATGGCTACACCTTC.

The rearrangement links TRBV7-2 to TRBJ1-5; 7 nucleotides match TRBD1. The V segment lost 5 bases and the J segment 7 bases; nucleotides outside the gene matches: 8. The CDR3 has 14 amino acids. In germline, CDR1 is SGHTA, CDR2 FQGNSA. CDR3 nucleotide sequence: TGTGCCAGCAGCCAGACAGGGTTGAGACAGCCCCAGCATTTT. Residues: CASSQTGLRQPQHF.

The genes are TRBV5-8 and TRBJ1-2, with a tentative D call TRBD1 (5 bases). The CDR3 is 17 amino acids. Germline CDR1 is SGHTS and CDR2 is YDEGEE. V was shortened by 1 base and J by 2 bases, with 18 bases between the two germline ends. CDR3 residues: CASSLKSSSWGNYGYTF. The DNA of the CDR3 is TGTGCCAGCAGCTTGAAGTCCTCGTCGTGGGGGAACTATGGCTACACCTTC.

The chain links TRBV28 to TRBJ2-7; TRBD1 agrees at 7 bases. With V trimmed by 4 bases and J by 1 base, 7 bases remained unmatched. The CDR3 has 15 residues. The germline CDR1 and CDR2 sequences are MDHEN and SYDVKM. CDR3 amino acids: CASSSPGTASYEQYF. CDR3 DNA: TGTGCCAGCAGTTCCCCCGGGACAGCGTCCTACGAGCAGTACTTC.

V gene TRBV2 combines with J gene TRBJ2-3; possible D gene TRBD2, 6 bases. The V gene lost 6 bases and the J gene lost 2 bases, with 15 bases spanning the gap. Germline V gene lookup returns CDR1 SNHLY and CDR2 FYNNEI. The CDR3 extends over 15 amino acids. CDR3 sequence: CASRRLAGYTDTQYF. In DNA form, the CDR3 reads TGTGCCAGCAGACGACTGGCGGGATACACAGATACGCAGTATTTT.